This T cell receptor (beta chain) was obtained from a study of molecular identifiers for immune sequencing clone quantification. At the level of the study: Replicate experiments took RNA from around 20,000 or 100,000 naive CD8 cells, divided it five ways and sequenced four. General observations from the study: The share of molecules held by clones above 20 RNA copies was over 99% in effector cells and under 1% in naive cells.

Trimming shortened V by 2 bases and J by 5 bases, and 14 bases separated the two germline ends. Germline CDR1 MNHEY, CDR2 SVGEGT. The CDR3 contains 15 residues. With listed TCR primers and previously described methods, bulk TCR libraries were prepared. TCRdb reprocessed the PCR reads via MiXCR and lists one record per CDR3 protein. This table holds about 320,000 distinct CDR3 sequences, roughly 24% found once. Regarding this clonotype: No antigen is known for it.

In the sort, naive CD8 T cells were defined as CD8+CD4-CCR7+CD45RA+. Sequencing used naive CD8+ T cells from blood, with Jurkat cell RNA spiked in. As for subset: FACS-sorted CD8+CD4-CCR7+CD45RA+ naive T cells. V usage is TRBV6-2 or TRBV6-3 and J usage is TRBJ2-3, with D possibly matching TRBD1 (7 bases). This TCR was sampled from a human donor in good health. Some libraries in this study had Jurkat cell RNA spiked in. The CDR3 spells CASSYPEGAEDTQYF. DNA of the CDR3: TGTGCCAGCAGTTACCCGGAGGGGGCAGAAGATACGCAGTATTTT.